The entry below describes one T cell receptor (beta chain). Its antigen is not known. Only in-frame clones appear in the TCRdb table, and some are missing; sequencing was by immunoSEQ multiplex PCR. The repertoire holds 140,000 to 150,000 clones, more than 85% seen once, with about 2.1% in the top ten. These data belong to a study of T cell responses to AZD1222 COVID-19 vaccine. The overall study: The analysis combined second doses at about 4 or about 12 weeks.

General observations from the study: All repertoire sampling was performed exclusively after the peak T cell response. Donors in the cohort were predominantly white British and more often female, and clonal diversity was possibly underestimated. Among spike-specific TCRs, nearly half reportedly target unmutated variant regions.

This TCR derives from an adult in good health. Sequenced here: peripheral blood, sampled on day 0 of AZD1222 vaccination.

The CDR3 reads CASSFLGQGNYGYTF. The CDR3 coding sequence is TGTGCCAGCAGTTTCCTGGGACAGGGGAACTATGGCTACACCTTC. The chain uses TRBV27 and TRBJ1-2, with TRBD1 matching 10 bases. The V gene's germline CDR1 is MNHEY and CDR2 SMNVEV (reference sequence). The V gene end was trimmed by 3 bases and the J gene end by 2 bases; junction bases not matched to a gene: 3. The CDR3 covers 15 residues.